This paragraph covers one TCR beta chain sequence. The data belong to a study of OX40 agonist ivuxolimab in advanced cancers. Produced via immunoSEQ multiplex PCR; TCRdb's table is partial and in-frame only. This table holds around 25,000 clones, about three quarters found once. The receptor comes from an adult with an advanced solid tumor such as melanoma, head and neck, liver or kidney cancer. The sample in question was CD4+ or CD8+ T cells sorted from blood, obtained in a trial of the OX40 agonist ivuxolimab.

CDR3: CASSLRGSGGELFF. CDR3 coding DNA: TGTGCCAGCAGCTTGAGGGGGTCGGGCGGGGAGCTGTTTTTT. This chain uses TRBV5-4 with TRBJ2-2; tentative D call: TRBD1 (6 bases). Trimming cost V 1 base and J 7 bases, with 11 bases left between them. Germline CDR1 SGHNT, CDR2 YYREEE (reference sequence). CDR3 length: 14 residues.